The rows below give T cell receptor beta chains drawn from one sample of a study of blood T cell repertoires in COVID-19. The protocol was immunoSEQ multiplex PCR, while the TCRdb copy is restricted to in-frame clones and leaves out a portion. The sample yields around 250,000 clones, approximately 83% seen once. The sample comprised peripheral blood. The receptor source for this set is a man younger than 45 who had recovered from COVID-19. CDR3s include the opening cysteine and the closing phenylalanine or tryptophan. D genes are given only for firm matches. Clone size appears in some rows only: once, few, many, or a class for an expanded clone.

size: NA; J: TRBJ2-2; D: NA; V: TRBV5-1; DNA: TGCGCCAGCAGCTTGTACTTGGGCTCGAACACCGGGGAGCTGTTTTTT; CDR3: CASSLYLGSNTGELFF
size: once; J: TRBJ2-7; D: TRBD1; V: TRBV4-2; DNA: TGTGCCAGCAGCCGACTAGGACAGGGCGTCTACGAGCAGTACTTC; CDR3: CASSRLGQGVYEQYF
size: NA; J: TRBJ1-2; D: TRBD1; V: TRBV15; DNA: TGTGCCACCAGAGAGATGGACAGGCCTGGCTACACCTTC; CDR3: CATREMDRPGYTF
size: NA; J: TRBJ1-6; D: TRBD1; V: TRBV5-1; DNA: TGCGCCAGCAGCTTGGCCGGGGGACAGGGAACTGTTAATTCACCCCTCCACTTT; CDR3: CASSLAGGQGTVNSPLHF
size: NA; J: TRBJ1-1; D: NA; V: TRBV18; DNA: TGTGCCAGCTCAGGACAGAGGAACACTGAAGCTTTCTTT; CDR3: CASSGQRNTEAFF
size: NA; J: TRBJ2-4; D: NA; V: TRBV9; DNA: TGTGCCAGCAGCGTAGGTCAGGACATTCAGTACTTC; CDR3: CASSVGQDIQYF
size: NA; J: TRBJ2-7; D: TRBD1; V: TRBV7-2; DNA: TGTGCCAGCAGCAGGGACAGGGGGTGGTACGAGCAGTACTTC; CDR3: CASSRDRGWYEQYF
size: NA; J: TRBJ2-7; D: NA; V: TRBV5-1; DNA: TGCGCCAGCAGCGACAGTGACTCCTACGAGCAGTACTTC; CDR3: CASSDSDSYEQYF
size: NA; J: TRBJ2-7; D: TRBD1; V: TRBV19; DNA: TGTGCCAGTAGTACCTTACCGGGACAGGGATCGTACGAGCAGTACTTC; CDR3: CASSTLPGQGSYEQYF
size: NA; J: TRBJ2-1; D: TRBD2; V: TRBV4-1; DNA: TGCGCCAGCAGCCAAGATCTCTCTAGCGGGGCCTACAATGAGCAGTTCTTC; CDR3: CASSQDLSSGAYNEQFF
size: NA; J: TRBJ2-7; D: TRBD1; V: TRBV7-2; DNA: TGTGCCAGCAGCTCGGGGACAGGTGTGTACGAGCAGTACTTC; CDR3: CASSSGTGVYEQYF
size: NA; J: TRBJ1-1; D: NA; V: TRBV9; DNA: TGTGCCAGCAGCGGTACAGGGAGAACTGAAGCTTTCTTT; CDR3: CASSGTGRTEAFF
size: NA; J: TRBJ1-5; D: NA; V: TRBV4-1; DNA: TGCGCCAGCAGCCAAGATCGAAGGCAGGCCCACCCCCAGCATTTT; CDR3: CASSQDRRQAHPQHF
size: NA; J: TRBJ2-2; D: TRBD1; V: TRBV9; DNA: TGTGCCAGCTCCAGGGGGCTATCGGAAACCGGGGAGCTGTTTTTT; CDR3: CASSRGLSETGELFF
size: few; J: TRBJ2-7; D: NA; V: TRBV13; DNA: TGTGCCAGCAGCTTAGCCGGACAGATATCCTACGAGCAGTACTTC; CDR3: CASSLAGQISYEQYF
size: many; J: TRBJ1-2; D: TRBD1; V: TRBV5-4; DNA: TGTGCCAGCAGCCTACGACCGGGACAGGGGCCTCGATATTGCACCTTC; CDR3: CASSLRPGQGPRYCTF
size: NA; J: TRBJ1-2; D: NA; V: TRBV19; DNA: TGTGCCAGTAGGGAGCGCGCCAGCCTCCGTGGCTACACCTTC; CDR3: CASRERASLRGYTF
size: NA; J: TRBJ1-2; D: NA; V: TRBV25-1; DNA: TGTGCCAGCAGGGCCCCGTGGTATGGCTACACCTTC; CDR3: CASRAPWYGYTF
size: once; J: TRBJ2-3; D: NA; V: TRBV19; DNA: TGTGCTAGTAACACAGGCTCGGATACGCAGTATTTT; CDR3: CASNTGSDTQYF
size: few; J: TRBJ1-1; D: TRBD1; V: TRBV29-1; DNA: TGCAGCGTTAAAACAGGGGCGGTCGACACTGAAGCTTTCTTT; CDR3: CSVKTGAVDTEAFF